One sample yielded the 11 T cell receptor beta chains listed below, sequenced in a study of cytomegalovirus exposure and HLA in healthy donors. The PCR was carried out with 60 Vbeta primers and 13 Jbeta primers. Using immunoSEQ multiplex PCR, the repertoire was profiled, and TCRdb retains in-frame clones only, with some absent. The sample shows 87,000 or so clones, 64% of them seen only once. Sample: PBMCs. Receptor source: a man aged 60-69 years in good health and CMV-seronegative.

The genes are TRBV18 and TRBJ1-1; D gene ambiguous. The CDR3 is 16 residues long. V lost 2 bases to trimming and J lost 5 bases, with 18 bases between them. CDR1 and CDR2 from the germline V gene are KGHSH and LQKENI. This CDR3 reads CASSPSQLWFKTEAFF. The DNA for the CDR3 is TGTGCCAGCTCACCAAGTCAACTATGGTTTAAAACTGAAGCTTTCTTT.

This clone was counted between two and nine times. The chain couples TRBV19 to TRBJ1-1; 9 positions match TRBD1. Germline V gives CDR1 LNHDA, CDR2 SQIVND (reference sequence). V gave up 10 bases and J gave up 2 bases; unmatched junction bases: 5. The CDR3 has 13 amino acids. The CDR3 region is CATRDRENTEAFF. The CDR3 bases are TGTGCCACCCGGGACAGGGAAAACACTGAAGCTTTCTTT.

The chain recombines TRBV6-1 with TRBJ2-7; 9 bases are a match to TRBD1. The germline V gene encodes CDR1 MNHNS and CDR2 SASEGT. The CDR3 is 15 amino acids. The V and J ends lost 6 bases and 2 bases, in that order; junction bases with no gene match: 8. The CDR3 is CASRTKTGGAYEQYF. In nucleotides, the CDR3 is TGTGCCAGCAGGACAAAGACAGGGGGTGCCTACGAGCAGTACTTC.

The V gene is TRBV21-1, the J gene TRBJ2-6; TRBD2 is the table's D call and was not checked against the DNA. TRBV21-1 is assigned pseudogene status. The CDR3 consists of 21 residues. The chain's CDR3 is CASSKERRGGRILSGANVLTF. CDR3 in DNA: TGTGCCAGCAGCAAAGAAAGGCGGGGGGGACGGATCCTTTCTGGGGCCAACGTCCTGACTTTC.

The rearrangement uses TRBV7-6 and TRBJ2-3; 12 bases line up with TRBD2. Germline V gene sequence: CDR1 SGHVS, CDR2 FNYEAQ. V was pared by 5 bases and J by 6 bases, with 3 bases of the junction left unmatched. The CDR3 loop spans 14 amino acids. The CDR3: CASSASGGADTQYF. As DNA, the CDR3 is TGTGCCAGCAGCGCTAGCGGGGGGGCGGATACGCAGTATTTT.

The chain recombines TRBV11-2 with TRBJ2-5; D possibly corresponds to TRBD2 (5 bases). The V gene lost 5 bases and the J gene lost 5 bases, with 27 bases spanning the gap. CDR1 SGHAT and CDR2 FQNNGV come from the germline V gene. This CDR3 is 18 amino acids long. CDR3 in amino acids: CASSASRPSSPWRETQYF. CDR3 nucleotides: TGTGCCAGCAGCGCCTCTCGCCCTAGCTCTCCTTGGCGGGAGACCCAGTACTTC.

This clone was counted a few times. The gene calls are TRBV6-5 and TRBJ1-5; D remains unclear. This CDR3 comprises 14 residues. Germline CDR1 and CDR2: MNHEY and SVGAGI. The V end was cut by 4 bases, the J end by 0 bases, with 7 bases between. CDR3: CASSSGISNQPQHF. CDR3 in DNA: TGTGCCAGCAGTTCGGGGATTAGCAATCAGCCCCAGCATTTT.

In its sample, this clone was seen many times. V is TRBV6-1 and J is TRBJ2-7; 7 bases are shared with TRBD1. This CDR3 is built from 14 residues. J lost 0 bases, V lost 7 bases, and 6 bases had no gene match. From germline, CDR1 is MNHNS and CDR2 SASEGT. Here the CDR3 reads CASTTGDLSYEQYF. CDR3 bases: TGTGCCAGCACTACAGGGGACCTCTCCTACGAGCAGTACTTC.

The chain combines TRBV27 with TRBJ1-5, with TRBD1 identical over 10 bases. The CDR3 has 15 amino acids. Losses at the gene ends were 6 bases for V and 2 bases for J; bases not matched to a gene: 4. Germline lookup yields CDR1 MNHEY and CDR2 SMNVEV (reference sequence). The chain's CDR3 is CASSDRGLGNQPQHF. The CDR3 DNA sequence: TGTGCCAGCAGCGACAGGGGGCTTGGCAATCAGCCCCAGCATTTT.

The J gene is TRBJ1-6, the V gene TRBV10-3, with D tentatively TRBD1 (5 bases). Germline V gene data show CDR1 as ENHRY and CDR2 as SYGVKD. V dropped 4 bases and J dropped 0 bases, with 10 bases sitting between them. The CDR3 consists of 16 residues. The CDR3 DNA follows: TGTGCCATCAGTGTTGGGGGACTCTCCTATAATTCACCCCTCCACTTT. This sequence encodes CAISVGGLSYNSPLHF.

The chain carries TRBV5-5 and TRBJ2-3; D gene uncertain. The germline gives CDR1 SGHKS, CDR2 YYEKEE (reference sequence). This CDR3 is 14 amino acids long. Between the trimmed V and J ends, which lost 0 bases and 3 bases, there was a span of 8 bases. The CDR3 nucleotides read TGTGCCAGCAGCTTGGGGGCAGGAACAGATACGCAGTATTTT. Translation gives CASSLGAGTDTQYF.